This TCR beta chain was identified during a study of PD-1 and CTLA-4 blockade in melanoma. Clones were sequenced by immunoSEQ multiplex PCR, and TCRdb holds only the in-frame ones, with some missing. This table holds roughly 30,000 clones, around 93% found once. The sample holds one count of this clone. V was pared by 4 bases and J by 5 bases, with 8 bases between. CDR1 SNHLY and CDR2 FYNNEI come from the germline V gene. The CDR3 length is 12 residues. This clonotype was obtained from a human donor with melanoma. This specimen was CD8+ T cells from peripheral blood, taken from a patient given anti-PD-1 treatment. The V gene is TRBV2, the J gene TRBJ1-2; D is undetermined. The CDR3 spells CASSVADYGYTF. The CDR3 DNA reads TGTGCCAGCAGTGTAGCGGATTATGGCTACACCTTC.